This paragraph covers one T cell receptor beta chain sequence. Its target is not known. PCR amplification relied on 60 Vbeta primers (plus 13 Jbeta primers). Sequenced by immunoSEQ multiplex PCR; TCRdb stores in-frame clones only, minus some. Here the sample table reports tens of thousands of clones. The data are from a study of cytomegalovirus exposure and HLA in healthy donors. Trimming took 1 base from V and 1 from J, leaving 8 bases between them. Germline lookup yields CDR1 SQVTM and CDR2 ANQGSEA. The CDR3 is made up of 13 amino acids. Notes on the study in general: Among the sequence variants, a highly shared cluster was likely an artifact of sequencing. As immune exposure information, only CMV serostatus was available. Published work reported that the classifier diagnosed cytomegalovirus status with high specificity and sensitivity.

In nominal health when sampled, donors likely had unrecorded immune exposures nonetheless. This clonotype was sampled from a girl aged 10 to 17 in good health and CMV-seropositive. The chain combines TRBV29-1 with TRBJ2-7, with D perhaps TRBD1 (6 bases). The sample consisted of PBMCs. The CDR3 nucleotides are TGCAGCGTTGAAGTCCAGGGGTCCTACGAGCAGTACTTC. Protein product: CSVEVQGSYEQYF.